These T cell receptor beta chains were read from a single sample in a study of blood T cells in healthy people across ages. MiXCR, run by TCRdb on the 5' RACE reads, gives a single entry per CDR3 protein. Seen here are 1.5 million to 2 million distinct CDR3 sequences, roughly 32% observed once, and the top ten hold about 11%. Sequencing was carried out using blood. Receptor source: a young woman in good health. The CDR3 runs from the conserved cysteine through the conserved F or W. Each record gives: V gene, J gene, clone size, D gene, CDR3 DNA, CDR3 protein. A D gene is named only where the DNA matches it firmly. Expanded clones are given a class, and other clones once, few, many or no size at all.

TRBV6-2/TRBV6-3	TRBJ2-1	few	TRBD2	TGTGCCAGCAGAGCGCGGGGGAGTTGGAATGAGCAGTTCTTC	CASRARGSWNEQFF
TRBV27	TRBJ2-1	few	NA	TGTGCCAGCAGCATCCGACAGGGGACTAATGGGAATGAGCAGTTCTTC	CASSIRQGTNGNEQFF
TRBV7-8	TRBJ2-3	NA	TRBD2	TGTGCCAGCAGCTTAGCTCCTAGCGGGGGGGGAGGTACGCAGTATTTT	CASSLAPSGGGGTQYF
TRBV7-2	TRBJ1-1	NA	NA	TGTGCCAGCAGCTTAGGGGGAGACACAGCTTTCTTT	CASSLGGDTAFF
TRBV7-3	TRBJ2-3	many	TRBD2	TGTGCCAGCAGCCCGAGACTAGCGGATACGCAGTATTTT	CASSPRLADTQYF
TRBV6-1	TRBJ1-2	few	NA	TGTGCCAGCTTCCCGGGAGGCTATGGCTACACCTTC	CASFPGGYGYTF
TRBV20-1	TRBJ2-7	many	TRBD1	TGCAGTGCTTCGGACAGGGAGAACGAGCAGTACTTC	CSASDRENEQYF
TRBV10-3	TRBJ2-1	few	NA	TGTGCCATCAAGTATGCAGGAGGCGACAATGAGCAGTTCTTC	CAIKYAGGDNEQFF
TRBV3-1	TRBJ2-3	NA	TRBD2	TGTGCCAGCAACACGAATAAAACTTCTCTAGCGGGCACCTCAGATACGCAGTATTTT	CASNTNKTSLAGTSDTQYF
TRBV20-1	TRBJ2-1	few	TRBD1	TGCAGTGCTAGGCACCGGGACAGAGAGTACAATGAGCAGTTCTTC	CSARHRDREYNEQFF
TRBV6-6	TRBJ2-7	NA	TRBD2	TGTGCCAGCACTATAGCGGGCGGGACTGTGTACGAGCAGTACTTC	CASTIAGGTVYEQYF
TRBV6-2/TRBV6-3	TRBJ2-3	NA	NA	TGTGCCAGCAGTTACTCGATGGGTTCCCGCCCCACAGATACGCAGTATTTT	CASSYSMGSRPTDTQYF
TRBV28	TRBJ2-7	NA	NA	TGTGCCAGCAGCCCCCGACAGGTCCACTACGAGCAGTACTTC	CASSPRQVHYEQYF
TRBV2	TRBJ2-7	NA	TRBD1	TGTGCCAGCAGTGAACCGACAGGGAACTCCTACGAGCAGTACTTC	CASSEPTGNSYEQYF
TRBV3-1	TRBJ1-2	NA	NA	TGTGCCAGCAGCCAACAGGTCGACTATGGCTACACCTTC	CASSQQVDYGYTF
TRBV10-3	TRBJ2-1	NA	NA	TGTGCCATCGCAGGGCCGCAGGCGGAGCGGTTCTTC	CAIAGPQAERFF
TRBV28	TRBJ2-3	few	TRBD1	TGCGCCGACCGGGACAGAGCTAGCACAGATAGGCAGTATTTT	CADRDRASTDRQYF
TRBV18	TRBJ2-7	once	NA	TGTGCCAGCTCACCAAGGGGGGCCCTTCCCTACGAGCAGTACTTC	CASSPRGALPYEQYF
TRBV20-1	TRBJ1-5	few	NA	TGCAGTGCTAGTCCCCGCTCCGGCCGCCAGCATTTT	CSASPRSGRQHF
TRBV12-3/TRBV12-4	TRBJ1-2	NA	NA	TGTGCCAGCAGTGACATCCCGGGCCGAGGTAACTATGGCTACACCTTC	CASSDIPGRGNYGYTF
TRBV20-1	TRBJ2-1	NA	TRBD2	TGCAGTGCTAGAGATTCCGGGACTAGCGGTTACAATGAGCAGTTCTTC	CSARDSGTSGYNEQFF
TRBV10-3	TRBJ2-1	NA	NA	TGTGCCATCACCCTAGACGGCTACAATGAGCAGTTCTTC	CAITLDGYNEQFF
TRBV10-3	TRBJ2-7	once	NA	TGTGCCATCAGCCCCCCCGGGGAGGGGGCGCTAGTGGGGGGGACATACGAGCAGTACTTC	CAISPPGEGALVGGTYEQYF
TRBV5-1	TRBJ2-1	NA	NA	TGCGCCAGCAGCTTGGAGGTTAGCTCGTACAATGAGCAGTTCTTC	CASSLEVSSYNEQFF
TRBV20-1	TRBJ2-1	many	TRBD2	TGCAGTGCTAGAGCGGACCGGGAGGGGAACAATGAGCAGTTCTTC	CSARADREGNNEQFF
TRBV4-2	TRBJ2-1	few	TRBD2	TGTGCCAGCAGCCAAAGAGCGGGGGGCGGCAATGAGCAGTTCTTC	CASSQRAGGGNEQFF
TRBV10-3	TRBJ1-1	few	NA	TGTGCCATCAGTGACTCGGGACGGATGAACACTGAAGCTTTCTTT	CAISDSGRMNTEAFF
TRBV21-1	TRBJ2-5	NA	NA	TGTGCCAGCAGCAAAGACCGAAAAGAGACCCAGTACTTC	CASSKDRKETQYF
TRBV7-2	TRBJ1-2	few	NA	TGTGCCAGCAGCAAAGGGGGGGGCTCCTATGGCTACACCTTC	CASSKGGGSYGYTF
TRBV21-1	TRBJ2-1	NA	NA	TGTGCCAGCAGCGAGACAAAGGTGGGCGGGAGAAGGGATGAGCAGTTCTTC	CASSETKVGGRRDEQFF
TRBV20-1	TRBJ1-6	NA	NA	TGCAGTGCCCCCCCGCGTACGTTGGGGGCAAATTCACCCCTCCACTTT	CSAPPRTLGANSPLHF
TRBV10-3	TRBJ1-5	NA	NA	TGTGCCATCAACCAGGGGACCAATCAGCCCCAGCATTTT	CAINQGTNQPQHF
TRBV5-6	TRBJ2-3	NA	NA	TGTGCCTGCAGCCGCGCGGACACAGATACGCAGTATTTT	CACSRADTDTQYF
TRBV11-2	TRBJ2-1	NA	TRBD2	TGTGCCAGCAGCTTTAGCCGGACTAGCGGGAGGGGGCAGTTCTTC	CASSFSRTSGRGQFF
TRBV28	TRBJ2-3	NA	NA	TGTGCCAGTATAGGCGGGACATCTCGCACAGATACGCAGTATTTT	CASIGGTSRTDTQYF
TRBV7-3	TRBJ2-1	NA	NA	TGTGCCAGCAGCTTAACAGGGAGTTACAATGAGCGGTACTTC	CASSLTGSYNERYF
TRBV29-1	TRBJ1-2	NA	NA	TGCAGCGTTGAAGGGGAAGTGGGGGGCCTCTATGGCTACACCTTC	CSVEGEVGGLYGYTF
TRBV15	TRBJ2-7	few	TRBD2	TGTGCCACCAGCAGAGAAACGGGACTAGCGGCCATCTCCTACGAGCAGTACTTC	CATSRETGLAAISYEQYF
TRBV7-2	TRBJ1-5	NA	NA	TGTGCCAGCAGCTTGGAACAGTATTATAGCAATCAGCCCCAGCATTTT	CASSLEQYYSNQPQHF
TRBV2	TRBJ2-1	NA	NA	TGTGCCAGCAGTGTAGGGCGGGACCACTCCTACAATGAGCAGTTCTTC	CASSVGRDHSYNEQFF
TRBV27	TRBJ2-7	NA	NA	TGTGCCAGCAAAGTCCGTTATCTCGGACACCTGAGACTCTACGAGCAGTACTTC	CASKVRYLGHLRLYEQYF
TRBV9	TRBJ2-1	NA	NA	TGTGCCAGCAGCGTAGAAAATTCTAGGGGCATTGAGCAGTTCTTC	CASSVENSRGIEQFF
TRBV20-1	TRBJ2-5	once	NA	TGCAGTGCCTCCCCGGACTCCCGTGGGTCGACCCAGTACTTC	CSASPDSRGSTQYF
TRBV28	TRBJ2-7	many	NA	TGTGCCAGCAGCCGGTTAGGGGGCTACGAGCAGTACTTC	CASSRLGGYEQYF
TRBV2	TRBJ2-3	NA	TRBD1	TGTGCCAGCAGTGAACGGACAGGGTTTGGAGATACGCAGTATTTT	CASSERTGFGDTQYF
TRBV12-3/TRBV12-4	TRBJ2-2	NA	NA	TGTGCCAGCAGTTTAGGGCGGGGAGTAACCGGGGAGCTGTTTTTT	CASSLGRGVTGELFF
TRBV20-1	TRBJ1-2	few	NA	TGCAGTGCACCAAACCGGGCTACCTATGGCTACACCTTC	CSAPNRATYGYTF
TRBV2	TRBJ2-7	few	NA	TGTGCCAGCAGGGACCCGATTGGGGGAACGGTCGGGCCGGACGAGCAGTACTTC	CASRDPIGGTVGPDEQYF
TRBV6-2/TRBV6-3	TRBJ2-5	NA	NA	TGTGCCAGCAGTTATAGGGGGGGCCAGGAGGAAGTGAAGACCCAGTACTTC	CASSYRGGQEEVKTQYF
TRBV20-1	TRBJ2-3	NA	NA	TGCAGTGCTAGAGATCTCACAGGGGAGGTAGATACGCAGTATTTT	CSARDLTGEVDTQYF
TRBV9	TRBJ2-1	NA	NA	TGTGCCAGCAGCGTAGCTTACGGGGAATTCCCCAACAATGAGCAGTTCTTC	CASSVAYGEFPNNEQFF